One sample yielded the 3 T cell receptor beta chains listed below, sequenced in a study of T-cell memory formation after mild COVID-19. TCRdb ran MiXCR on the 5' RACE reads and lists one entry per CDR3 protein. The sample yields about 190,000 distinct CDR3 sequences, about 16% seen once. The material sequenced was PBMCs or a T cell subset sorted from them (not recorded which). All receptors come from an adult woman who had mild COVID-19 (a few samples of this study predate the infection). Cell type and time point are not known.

The chain's CDR3 is CASSLDRGHGYTF. The CDR3 nucleotides are TGCGCCAGCAGCCTGGACAGGGGGCATGGCTACACCTTC. This rearrangement joins TRBV5-1 to TRBJ1-2; 11 bases match TRBD1. Per the germline V gene, CDR1 is SGHRS and CDR2 is YFSETQ. The ends lost 4 bases at V and 6 bases at J; junction bases unmatched: 2. The CDR3 spans 13 residues.

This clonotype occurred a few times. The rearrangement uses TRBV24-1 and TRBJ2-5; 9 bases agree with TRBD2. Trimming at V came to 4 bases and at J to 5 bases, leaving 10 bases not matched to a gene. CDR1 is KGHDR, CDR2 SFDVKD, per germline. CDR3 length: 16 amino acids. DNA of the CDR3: TGTGCCACCAGTGACACGACTAGCGGATGGTCGGAGACCCAGTACTTC. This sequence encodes CATSDTTSGWSETQYF.

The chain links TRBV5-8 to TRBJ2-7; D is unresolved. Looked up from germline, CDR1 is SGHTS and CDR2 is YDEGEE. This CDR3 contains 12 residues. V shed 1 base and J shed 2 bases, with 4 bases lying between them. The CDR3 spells CASSLLAYEQYF. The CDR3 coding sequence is TGTGCCAGCAGCTTGCTTGCCTACGAGCAGTACTTC.